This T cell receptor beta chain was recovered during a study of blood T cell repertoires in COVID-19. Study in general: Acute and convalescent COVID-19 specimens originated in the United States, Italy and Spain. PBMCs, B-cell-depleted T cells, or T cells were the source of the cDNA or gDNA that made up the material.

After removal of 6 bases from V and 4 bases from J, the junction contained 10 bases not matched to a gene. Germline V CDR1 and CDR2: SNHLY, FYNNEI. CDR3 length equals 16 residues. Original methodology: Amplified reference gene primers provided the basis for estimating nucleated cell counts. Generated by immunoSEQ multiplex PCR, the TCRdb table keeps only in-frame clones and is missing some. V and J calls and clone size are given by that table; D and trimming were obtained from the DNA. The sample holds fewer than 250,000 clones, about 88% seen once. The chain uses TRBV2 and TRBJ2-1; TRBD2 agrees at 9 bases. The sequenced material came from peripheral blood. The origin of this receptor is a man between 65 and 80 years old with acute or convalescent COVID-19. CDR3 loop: CASRRGREGQYNEQFF. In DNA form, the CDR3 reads TGTGCCAGCAGAAGGGGGCGGGAGGGCCAGTACAATGAGCAGTTCTTC.